This note documents a single T cell receptor (beta chain) sequence. The antigen is undetermined. The same CDR3 can be traced to other DNA sequences in this sample. The sample is drawn from a study of shared clonotypes between healthy human individuals. Study observations and caveats: An anticipated effect of sequencing depth on clonotype sharing among donors was recognized.

Under the authors' procedure: As immunoSEQ supplied junction-only sequences (without quality scores), filtering differed. Here immunoSEQ multiplex PCR was the method, and the copy in TCRdb shows in-frame clones only, minus some. That table supplies the V and J calls and clone size; D and trimming were determined from the DNA. Here the sample spans millions of clones, approximately 95% being singletons. The receptor was isolated from a man aged 18 to 29 in good health. Some clones in this sample may be carry-over from other donors' samples. Sequencing used naive CD4+ T cells from PBMCs. Subset here: CD45RA+ positively selected.

The CDR3 reads CASSLGTSGGYEQYF. Written as DNA, the CDR3 is TGCGCCAGCAGCTTGGGGACTAGCGGGGGGTACGAGCAGTACTTC. The V call is TRBV5-1, the J call TRBJ2-7, with 14 bases matching TRBD2. V dropped 0 bases and J dropped 4; count of bases not matched to a gene: 0. The CDR3 has 15 amino acids. Germline CDR1 SGHRS, CDR2 YFSETQ.